This TCR beta chain stems from a study of shared clonotypes between healthy human individuals. Study-wide points: Clonotype sharing among donors, it was expected, would be affected by sequencing depth. Since donors were few, the genetic and exposure-history diversity represented was limited. Naive subsets typically showed greater estimated richness than memory subsets.

TCRdb's copy holds only in-frame clones and misses some; the assay was immunoSEQ multiplex PCR. The table has millions of clones, more than 85% seen once. Only CD45RO-negative cells positively selected for CCR7 counted as naive CD8 cells, so terminally differentiated effector memory CD45RA+ cells were excluded. CDR3 length equals 16 residues. Trimming removed 5 bases from V and 0 bases from J, with 16 bases in between. CDR1 is PRHDT, CDR2 FYEKMQ, per germline (reference sequence). On this clone: Its target is unknown.

Sequenced: naive CD8+ T cells from PBMCs. V is TRBV13 and J is TRBJ1-2; D unclear. The clonotype originates from a man in his late teens or twenties in good health. Some clones in this sample may be carry-over from other donors' samples. The CDR3 DNA reads as TGTGCCAGCAGCCCCCAGAGTCGGGAAGCTAACTATGGCTACACCTTC. Its protein is CASSPQSREANYGYTF.